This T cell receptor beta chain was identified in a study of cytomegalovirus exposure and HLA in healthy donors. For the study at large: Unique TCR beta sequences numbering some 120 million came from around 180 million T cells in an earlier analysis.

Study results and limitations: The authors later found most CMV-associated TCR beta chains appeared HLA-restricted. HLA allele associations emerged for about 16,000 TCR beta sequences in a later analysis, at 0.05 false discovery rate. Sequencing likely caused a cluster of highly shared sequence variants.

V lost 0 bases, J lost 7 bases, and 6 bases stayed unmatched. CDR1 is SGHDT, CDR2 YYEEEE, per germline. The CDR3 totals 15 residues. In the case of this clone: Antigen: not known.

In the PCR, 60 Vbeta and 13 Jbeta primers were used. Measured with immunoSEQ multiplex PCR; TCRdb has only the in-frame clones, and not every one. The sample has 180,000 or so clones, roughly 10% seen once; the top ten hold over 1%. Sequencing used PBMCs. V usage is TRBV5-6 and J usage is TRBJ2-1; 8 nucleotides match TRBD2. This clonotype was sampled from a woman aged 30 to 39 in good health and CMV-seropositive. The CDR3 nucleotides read TGTGCCAGCAGCTTGGGGTCTAGCGGGTGGAATGAGCAGTTCTTC. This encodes CASSLGSSGWNEQFF. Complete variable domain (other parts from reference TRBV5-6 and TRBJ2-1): DAGVTQSPTHLIKTRGQQVTLRCSPKSGHDTVSWYQQALGQGPQFIFQYYEEEERQRGNFPDRFSGHQFPNYSSELNVNALLLGDSALYLCASSLGSSGWNEQFFGPGTRLTVL.